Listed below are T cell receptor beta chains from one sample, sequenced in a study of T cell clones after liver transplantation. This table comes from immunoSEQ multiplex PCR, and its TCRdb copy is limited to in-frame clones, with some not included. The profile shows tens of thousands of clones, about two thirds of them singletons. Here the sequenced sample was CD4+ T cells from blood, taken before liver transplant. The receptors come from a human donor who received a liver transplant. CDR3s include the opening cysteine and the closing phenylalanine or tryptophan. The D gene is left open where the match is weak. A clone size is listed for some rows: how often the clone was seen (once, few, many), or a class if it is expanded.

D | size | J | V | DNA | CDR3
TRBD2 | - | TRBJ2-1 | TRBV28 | TGTGCCAGCAGTTCCTATATCCTACTAGCGGGGGGGTACAATGAGCAGTTCTTC | CASSSYILLAGGYNEQFF
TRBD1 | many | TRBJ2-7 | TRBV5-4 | TGTGCCAGCAGCTCCAGGGGGCAGCCATACTCTGAGCAGTACTTC | CASSSRGQPYSEQYF
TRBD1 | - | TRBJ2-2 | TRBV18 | TGTGCCAGCTCACCACAGGGGGCCAACACCGGGGAGCTGTTTTTT | CASSPQGANTGELFF
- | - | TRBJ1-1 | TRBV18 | TGTGCCAGCTCACCACGGGAGGGAGCGGCTGAAGCTTTCTTT | CASSPREGAAEAFF
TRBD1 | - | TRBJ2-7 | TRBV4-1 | TGCGCCAGCAGCCTTCAGGAGACAGGGGCCCCCGCCTACGAGCAGTACTTC | CASSLQETGAPAYEQYF
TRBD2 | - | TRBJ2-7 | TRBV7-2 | TGTGCCAGCAGCCTGTTAGCGGGGGGCCGGGCCTACGAGCAGTACTTC | CASSLLAGGRAYEQYF
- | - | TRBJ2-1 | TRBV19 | TGTGCCAGTAGTATGGGCCTAGCCCCTAATGAGCAGTTCTTC | CASSMGLAPNEQFF
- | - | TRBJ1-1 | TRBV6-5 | TGTGCCAGCAGCCTTCGGCTCGGGATGAACACTGAAGCTTTCTTT | CASSLRLGMNTEAFF
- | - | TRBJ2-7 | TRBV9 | TGTGCCAGCAGCGTAGAGGCAATCGGGAACGAGCAGTACTTC | CASSVEAIGNEQYF
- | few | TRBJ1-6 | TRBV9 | TGTGCCAGCAGCGTAGGAGGATCCCGTGGCTATAATTCACCCCTCCACTTT | CASSVGGSRGYNSPLHF
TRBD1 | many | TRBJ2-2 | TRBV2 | TGTGCCAGCAGTGTAACCGGGACAGCAAACACCGGGGAGCTGTTTTTT | CASSVTGTANTGELFF
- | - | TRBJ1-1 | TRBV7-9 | TGTGCCAGCAGCCAGGACAATGGGGACACTGAAGCTTTCTTT | CASSQDNGDTEAFF
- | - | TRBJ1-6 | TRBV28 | TGTGCCAGCTACTACTCGGGATTTTCCCTCTATAATTCACCCCTCCACTTT | CASYYSGFSLYNSPLHF
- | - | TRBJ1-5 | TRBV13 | TGTGCCAGCAGCTTAGGCCCGGCCACGGGGAGCAATCAGCCCCAGCATTTT | CASSLGPATGSNQPQHF
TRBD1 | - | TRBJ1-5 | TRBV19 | TGTGCCAGTAGGGGACAGGGAGGACAGCCCCAGCATTTT | CASRGQGGQPQHF
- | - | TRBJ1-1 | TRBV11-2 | TGTGCCAGCAGCTACTTTTTGAACACTGAAGCTTTCTTT | CASSYFLNTEAFF
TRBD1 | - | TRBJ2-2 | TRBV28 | TGTGCCAGCAGTCTCCGACAGGGGTACACCGGGGAGCTGTTTTTT | CASSLRQGYTGELFF
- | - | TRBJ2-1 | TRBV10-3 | TGTGCCATCAGTGTAAGTGACACTGAGCAGTTCTTC | CAISVSDTEQFF
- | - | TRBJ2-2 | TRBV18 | TGTGCCAGCTCACCGGCAGTACGGGGGAGCGACACCGGGGAGCTGTTTTTT | CASSPAVRGSDTGELFF
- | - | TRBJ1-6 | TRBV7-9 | TGTGCCAGCAGCTTAGGTGACAACGCACCCCTCCACTTT | CASSLGDNAPLHF
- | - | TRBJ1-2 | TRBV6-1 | TGTGCCAGCAGTGACGATCTGGCTGTCTATGGCTACACCTTC | CASSDDLAVYGYTF
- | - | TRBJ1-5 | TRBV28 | TGTGCCAGCAGTTTATTGGCCGGGGATAGCAATCAGCCCCAGCATTTT | CASSLLAGDSNQPQHF
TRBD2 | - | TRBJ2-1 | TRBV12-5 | TGTGCTAGTGGACGGGGGGGGTTGGATGAGCAGTTCTTC | CASGRGGLDEQFF
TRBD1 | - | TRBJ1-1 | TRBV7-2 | TGTGCCAGCAGAACAGGGGGCGCCTCTATGACTGAAGCTTTCTTT | CASRTGGASMTEAFF
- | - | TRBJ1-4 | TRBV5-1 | TGCGCCAGCAGCTTGAACCCGGGAGGGACTAATGAAAAACTGTTTTTT | CASSLNPGGTNEKLFF
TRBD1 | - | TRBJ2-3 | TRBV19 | TGTGCCAGTAGTAACCCGTCGAGGGGGCGGGATACGCAGTATTTT | CASSNPSRGRDTQYF
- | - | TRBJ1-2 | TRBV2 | TGTGCCAGCAGTGATGCGGGGGGCCTCAACTATGGCTACACCTTC | CASSDAGGLNYGYTF
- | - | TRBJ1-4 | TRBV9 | TGTGCCAGCAGCGGAAGGTCGGAGATGGATGAAAAACTGTTTTTT | CASSGRSEMDEKLFF
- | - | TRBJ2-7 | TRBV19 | TGTGCCAGTGGCGGGACAGAGTACGAGCAGTACTTC | CASGGTEYEQYF
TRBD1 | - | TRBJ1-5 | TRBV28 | TGTGCCAGCAGTCGACCCGGGACAGCTAACAATCAGCCCCAGCATTTT | CASSRPGTANNQPQHF
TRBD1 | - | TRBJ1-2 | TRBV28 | TGTGCCAGCAGTTTACGGACAGGGCAAATTCGCTATGGCTACACCTTC | CASSLRTGQIRYGYTF
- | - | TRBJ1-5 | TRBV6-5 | TGTGCCAGCAGTTACCCGAGACACTGGACAGACCAGCCCCAGCATTTT | CASSYPRHWTDQPQHF
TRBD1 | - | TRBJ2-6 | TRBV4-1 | TGCGCCAGCAGCCAAACGGGACAGGGGCTATCTGGGGCCAACGTCCTGACTTTC | CASSQTGQGLSGANVLTF
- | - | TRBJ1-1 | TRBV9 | TGTGCCAGCAGCGTAGGGACAAATGAAGCTTTCTTT | CASSVGTNEAFF
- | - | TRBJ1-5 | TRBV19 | TGTGCCAGTACAGACAGACCTAATCAGCCCCAGCATTTT | CASTDRPNQPQHF
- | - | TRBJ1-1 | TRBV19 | TGTGCCAGTAGTACCCTAGAGCGGGTGGCTTTCTTT | CASSTLERVAFF
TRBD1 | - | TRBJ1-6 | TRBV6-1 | TGTGCCAGCACACAGGGGGCTGTTTACTCACCCCTCCACTTT | CASTQGAVYSPLHF
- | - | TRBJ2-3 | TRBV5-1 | TGTGCCAGCAGCTTAGGGGGATCAGATTCGGATACGCAGTATTTT | CASSLGGSDSDTQYF
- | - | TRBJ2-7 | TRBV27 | TGTGCCAGCAGTTACAGGGAGGGGCCCTACGAGCAGTACTTC | CASSYREGPYEQYF
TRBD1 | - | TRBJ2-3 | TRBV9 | TGTGCCAGCAGCCCGAACCCAGGGGGTAGTACGAGCACAGATACGCAGTATTTT | CASSPNPGGSTSTDTQYF
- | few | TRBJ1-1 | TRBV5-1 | TGCGCCAGCAGCCTCCTGGGGGGGGACACTGAAGCTTTCTTT | CASSLLGGDTEAFF
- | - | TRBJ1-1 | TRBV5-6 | TGTGCCAGCAGCTTTGCGACAGGTGAAGCTTTCTTT | CASSFATGEAFF
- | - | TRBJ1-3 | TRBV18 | TGTGCCAGCTCACCGCGCAGGGACTCTGGAAACACCATATATTTT | CASSPRRDSGNTIYF
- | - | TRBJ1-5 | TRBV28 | TGTGCCAGCAGGAAAGGGGGAAATCAGCCCCAGCATTTT | CASRKGGNQPQHF
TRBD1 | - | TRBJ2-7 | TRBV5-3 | TGTGCCAGAAGCTCCGACAGGGGCGGGTACGAGCAGTACTTC | CARSSDRGGYEQYF
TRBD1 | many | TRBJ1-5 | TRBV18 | TGTGCCAGCTCCTCCGGGACAGACTTAAATCAGCCCCAGCATTTT | CASSSGTDLNQPQHF
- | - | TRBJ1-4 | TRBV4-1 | TGCGCCAGCAGCCAAGGTGCAGGGCTCAGGGGAAAACTGTTTTTT | CASSQGAGLRGKLFF
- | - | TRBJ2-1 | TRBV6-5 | TGTGCCAGCTCACGGGAGCGTACGGGCAATGAGCAGTTCTTC | CASSRERTGNEQFF
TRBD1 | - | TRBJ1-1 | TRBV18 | TGTGCCAGCTCAGCAACCGGGACAGGGGGCGAAGCTTTCTTT | CASSATGTGGEAFF
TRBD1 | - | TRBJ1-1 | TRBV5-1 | TGCGCCAGCAGCTTGGGGACAGGGGTGAACACTGAAGCTTTCTTT | CASSLGTGVNTEAFF
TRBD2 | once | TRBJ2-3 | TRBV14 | TGTGCCAGCAGCCAACGGAAGGGGCTAGCGGAACCCACAGATACGCAGTATTTT | CASSQRKGLAEPTDTQYF
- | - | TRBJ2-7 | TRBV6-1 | TGTGCCAGCCCGGGGGTGAGGGGCTTAATGTACGAGCAGTACTTC | CASPGVRGLMYEQYF
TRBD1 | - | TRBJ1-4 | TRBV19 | TGTGCCAGTCATGACAGGGGGGGATCAACTAATGAAAAACTGTTTTTT | CASHDRGGSTNEKLFF
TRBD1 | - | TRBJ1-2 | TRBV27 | TGTGCCAGCAGAAAAACAGGGGACTATGGCTACACCTTC | CASRKTGDYGYTF